This is a list of T cell receptor beta chains from one sample in a study of blood T cell repertoires in COVID-19. Clones were sequenced by immunoSEQ multiplex PCR, and TCRdb holds only the in-frame ones, with some missing. The table lists 35,000 to 55,000 clones, around 83% of them singletons. Sequencing was carried out using peripheral blood. These receptors were collected from a man aged 60 to 75 with active COVID-19. Both conserved end residues are trimmed from each CDR3. The order of the fields is V gene, J gene, CDR3 protein.

TRBV6-6	TRBJ1-6	ASSLAGTGGAGSPLH
TRBV2	TRBJ2-1	ASSEEIAGMGEQF
TRBV4-1	TRBJ2-3	ASSQDPDREADTQY
TRBV6-2/TRBV6-3	TRBJ2-6	ASSSRGANVLT
TRBV28	TRBJ2-1	ASSTPTGYNEQF
TRBV20-1	TRBJ2-1	SASSQGGAESYNEQF
TRBV29-1	TRBJ2-3	SASGTPPDTQY
TRBV11-2	TRBJ2-7	ASSLAYEQY
TRBV7-8	TRBJ2-5	ASSLARWGQGARETQY
TRBV5-5	TRBJ2-1	ASSRDTSGSNEQF
TRBV4-1	TRBJ1-1	ASSQEHGRAAEAF
TRBV7-3	TRBJ1-2	ASSFLWRGRREWFVYT
TRBV12-3/TRBV12-4	TRBJ2-7	ASGQGFYEQY
TRBV7-9	TRBJ2-1	ASSLLAGGPYNEQF
TRBV30	TRBJ1-4	ALGSEKLF
TRBV7-3	TRBJ1-6	ASSRTGGFNSPLH
TRBV11-2	TRBJ1-1	ASSLGQGGPEAF
TRBV12-3/TRBV12-4	TRBJ1-1	ASSLTMNTEAF
TRBV3-1/TRBV3-2	TRBJ2-5	ASSQRYSFGSD
TRBV5-6	TRBJ1-6	ASSQPGRADNSPLH
TRBV27	TRBJ2-1	ASSPLDRTYNEQF
TRBV27	TRBJ2-1	ASSFSVTDNEQF
TRBV4-3	TRBJ2-3	ASSQDRGTDTQY
TRBV7-8	TRBJ2-7	ASSLGGLGDPTYEQY
TRBV9	TRBJ2-5	ASSVGTTRAQETQY
TRBV6-1	TRBJ1-2	ASSEVSYGYT
TRBV7-2	TRBJ2-3	ASSFLAGPDTQY
TRBV4-2	TRBJ1-1	ASSQDWGRAAAF